This TCR beta chain was sequenced during a study of Graves' ophthalmopathy and Graves' hyperthyroidism. Clinical symptoms, serum thyroxine, TRAb, thyroid ultrasound and orbital computed tomography were relied on for diagnosis. Study-level results: Most thyroid clonotypes expanded beyond 0.001 frequency were also found in blood. Ophthalmopathy progression predictions by the model showed about 79% specificity and roughly 71% sensitivity.

Investigators amplified TCR beta CDR3 regions from RNA transcripts. An initial RT-PCR round employing HTBI primers preceded a second-round multiplex PCR. MiXCR was run by TCRdb on the multiplex PCR reads, yielding one entry per CDR3 protein. Of over a million distinct CDR3 sequences listed, about 35% are singletons. The ends were cut back, 4 bases at V and 2 bases at J, with 16 bases in the middle. Germline lookup yields CDR1 SGDLS and CDR2 YYNGEE. CDR3 length: 16 residues. Worth noting for this clonotype: Antigen: not known.

Sequencing was carried out using peripheral blood or thyroid tissue (not recorded which). The receptor comes from an adult man with Graves' hyperthyroidism. This chain links TRBV9 with TRBJ1-3; a possible D gene is TRBD1 (5 bases). The CDR3 nucleotides read TGTGCCAGCAGCCAAAGACAGTTAGTGGCTGGAAACACCATATATTTT. This encodes CASSQRQLVAGNTIYF.